This T cell receptor (beta chain) was documented in a study of patients and donors after allogeneic stem cell transplantation. Per germline, CDR1 DFQATT and CDR2 SNEGSKA (reference sequence). V gave up 5 bases and J gave up 6 bases, with 17 bases separating them. The CDR3 sequence is 14 residues long. A single record per CDR3 protein comes from TCRdb applying MiXCR to the RT-PCR reads. The sample contains 150,000 to 200,000 distinct CDR3 sequences, approximately 22% of which appear only once. Sequencing was performed on blood, either unsorted or a sorted T cell fraction (not recorded which). This chain links TRBV20-1 with TRBJ1-3, with D possibly being TRBD1 (5 bases). The sequence came from a human donor who was either an allogeneic HSCT recipient or a stem cell or donor lymphocyte infusion donor (not recorded which). It is not recorded whose cells these are; they may come from a transplant donor. The chain's CDR3 is CSAYQSRGKNTIYF. The CDR3, as DNA: TGCAGTGCTTACCAGTCCCGGGGCAAAAACACCATATATTTT.